A single sample gave rise to the 30 T cell receptor beta chains below, sequenced in a study of blood T cell repertoires in COVID-19. Method: immunoSEQ multiplex PCR; TCRdb's copy keeps in-frame clones and lacks some. The sample holds tens of thousands of clones, around 85% seen once. The material sequenced was peripheral blood. These receptor sequences come from a woman between 65 and 79 years old with active COVID-19.

This clone was seen once. V usage is TRBV19 and J usage is TRBJ1-2, with 9 bases aligning to TRBD1. The CDR3 covers 15 residues. Germline values: CDR1 LNHDA, CDR2 SQIVND (reference sequence). Trimming at V came to 3 bases and at J to 7 bases, leaving 9 bases not matched to a gene. The CDR3 region is CASSIGTGGAGGYTF. CDR3 nucleotides: TGTGCCAGTAGTATCGGAACAGGGGGCGCTGGTGGCTACACCTTC.

The genes are TRBV15 and TRBJ1-4, with 9 bases identical to TRBD1. The CDR3 sequence is 19 residues long. V shed 5 bases and J 0 bases; nucleotides not matched to a gene: 13. Germline V gene data show CDR1 as LNHNV and CDR2 as YYDKDF (reference sequence). The CDR3 is CATSHLLLGDRATNEKLFF. The CDR3 region has the DNA TGTGCCACCAGCCACCTTCTATTAGGGGACAGGGCAACTAATGAAAAACTGTTTTTT. Drawing the rest from reference TRBV15 and TRBJ1-4, the complete variable domain is DAMVIQNPRYQVTQFGKPVTLSCSQTLNHNVMYWYQQKSSQAPKLLFHYYDKDFNNEADTPDNFQSRRPNTSFCFLDIRSPGLGDTAMYLCATSHLLLGDRATNEKLFFGSGTQLSVL.

V gene TRBV10-3 combines with J gene TRBJ2-7; TRBD2 might be the D (6 bases). The V and J ends lost 2 bases and 2 bases respectively, with 13 bases between them. The CDR3 is 15 residues long. Per germline, CDR1 ENHRY and CDR2 SYGVKD. CDR3 coding DNA: TGTGCCATCAGTGAGCGGTTAGCGGATCCCTACGAGCAGTACTTC. Protein product: CAISERLADPYEQYF.

The rearrangement links TRBV28 to TRBJ2-3, with a possible D match to TRBD2 (7 bases). V lost 1 base to trimming and J lost 3 bases, with 14 bases between them. The CDR3 runs to 16 residues. Germline V gene sequence: CDR1 MDHEN, CDR2 SYDVKM. CDR3 amino acids: CASSLFGGGGTDTQYF. The CDR3 DNA is TGTGCCAGCAGTTTATTTGGGGGAGGGGGAACAGATACGCAGTATTTT.

The CDR3 DNA sequence: TGCGCCAGCAGCTGGGGACAGGGGAGTGACGCGCAGTACTTC. Translation: CASSWGQGSDAQYF. The chain has TRBV5-1 and TRBJ2-7; 10 bases align to TRBD1. Germline V gene lookup returns CDR1 SGHRS and CDR2 YFSETQ. Unmatched junction bases numbered 9, after V lost 3 bases and J lost 9 bases. The CDR3 has 14 amino acids.

The chain couples TRBV14 to TRBJ1-4; D perhaps matches TRBD1 (5 bases). V lost 1 base and J 14 bases, leaving 14 bases between the germline ends. This CDR3 has 13 amino acids. Germline lookup yields CDR1 SGHDN and CDR2 FVKESK. This CDR3 reads CASSQAGLKGLFF. The CDR3 DNA reads TGTGCCAGCAGCCAAGCTGGTCTGAAGGGGCTGTTTTTT.

In nucleotides, the CDR3 is TGTGCCAGCAGTGAGGGACAGGGGGCGCGGGAGACCCAGTACTTC. This sequence encodes CASSEGQGARETQYF. V is TRBV7-3 and J is TRBJ2-5; 12 bases align to TRBD1. Germline V gene data show CDR1 as SGHTA and CDR2 as FQGTGA. This CDR3 has 15 amino acids. V lost 6 bases and J lost 5; bases outside the gene matches: 7.

The rearrangement uses TRBV18 and TRBJ2-1, with TRBD2 matching 7 bases. Trimming took 0 bases from V and 8 from J; bases not matched to a gene: 4. This CDR3 has 14 amino acids. Germline CDR1 and CDR2: KGHSH and LQKENI. CDR3 sequence: CASSPPGGSDEQFF. The CDR3 bases are TGTGCCAGCTCACCACCGGGCGGGAGCGATGAGCAGTTCTTC.

This chain uses TRBV10-2 with TRBJ2-7, with 8 nucleotides matching TRBD1. Germline CDR1 reads WSHSY; CDR2 reads SAAADI. The CDR3 loop spans 13 amino acids. V dropped 7 bases and J dropped 6; count of bases not matched to a gene: 8. The CDR3 DNA is TGCGCCAGCAAGATGACAGGGGATCCCGAGCAGTACTTC. It is translated as CASKMTGDPEQYF.

This sequence joins TRBV2 and TRBJ1-3; a weak D match, TRBD1 (6 bases). V gave up 6 bases and J gave up 4 bases, with 13 bases separating them. The CDR3 consists of 14 residues. Germline-derived CDR1 and CDR2 are SNHLY and FYNNEI. The CDR3 DNA sequence: TGTGCCAGCAGAGACAGGTTGGACGGAAACACCATATATTTT. It specifies CASRDRLDGNTIYF. Full variable domain (outside the CDR3, taken from reference TRBV2 and TRBJ1-3): EPEVTQTPSHQVTQMGQEVILRCVPISNHLYFYWYRQILGQKVEFLVSFYNNEISEKSEIFDDQFSVERPDGSNFTLKIRSTKLEDSAMYFCASRDRLDGNTIYFGEGSWLTVV.

The chain employs TRBV28 and TRBJ1-4; D is uncertain. The V gene lost 4 bases and the J gene lost 8 bases, with 17 bases spanning the gap. This CDR3 spans 15 amino acids. CDR1 and CDR2 from the germline V gene are MDHEN and SYDVKM. CDR3 DNA: TGTGCCAGCAGTTCGACTGCAAAGCCCAGAGAAAAACTGTTTTTT. It is translated as CASSSTAKPREKLFF.

The rearrangement uses TRBV11-2 and TRBJ2-7; TRBD1 is a possible D gene (5 bases). The germline V and J ends were trimmed by 2 bases and 0 bases, with 8 bases remaining between them. Germline V gene data show CDR1 as SGHAT and CDR2 as FQNNGV. This CDR3 comprises 14 residues. CDR3 sequence reads: CASSLRQGSYEQYF. In DNA form, the CDR3 reads TGTGCCAGCAGCTTACGTCAGGGCTCCTACGAGCAGTACTTC.

The chain is built from TRBV15 and TRBJ1-2; 11 bases fit TRBD1. The ends lost 8 bases at V and 4 bases at J; junction bases unmatched: 9. This CDR3 is 15 amino acids long. Germline V CDR1 and CDR2: LNHNV, YYDKDF (reference sequence). CDR3 coding DNA: TGTGCCACCCACGCCGGGACAGGGGGAAGCTATGGCTACACCTTC. Translated, it gives CATHAGTGGSYGYTF.

The chain joins TRBV7-6 to TRBJ1-1, with 7 bases matching TRBD1. The CDR3 length is 14 residues. With V trimmed by 5 bases and J by 3 bases, 6 bases remained unmatched. Germline-derived CDR1 and CDR2 are SGHVS and FNYEAQ. CDR3 in amino acids: CASSEGALDTEAFF. The CDR3 bases are TGTGCCAGCAGCGAGGGGGCCCTGGACACTGAAGCTTTCTTT. The variable domain in full, with the rest retrieved from reference TRBV7-6 and TRBJ1-1, is GAGVSQSPRYKVTKRGQDVALRCDPISGHVSLYWYRQALGQGPEFLTYFNYEAQQDKSGLPNDRFSAERPEGSISTLTIQRTEQRDSAMYRCASSEGALDTEAFFGQGTRLTVV.

This chain links TRBV19 with TRBJ2-5; the match to TRBD2 covers 14 bases. The CDR3 runs 17 residues. Germline V lookup: CDR1 LNHDA, CDR2 SQIVND (reference sequence). Trimming removed 5 bases from V and 4 bases from J; junction bases left unmatched: 9. CDR3 sequence: CASSWSGTSGSGETQYF. CDR3 in DNA: TGTGCCAGTAGTTGGTCCGGGACTAGCGGGAGTGGAGAGACCCAGTACTTC. Full variable domain (missing parts from reference TRBV19 and TRBJ2-5): DGGITQSPKYLFRKEGQNVTLSCEQNLNHDAMYWYRQDPGQGLRLIYYSQIVNDFQKGDIAEGYSVSREKKESFPLTVTSAQKNPTAFYLCASSWSGTSGSGETQYFGPGTRLLVL.

This clone was picked up one time. The chain recombines TRBV7-9 with TRBJ1-1; TRBD1 matches 9 bases. The junction had 3 bases not matched to a gene; V was cut back by 5 bases and J by 2 bases. The V gene's germline CDR1 is SEHNR and CDR2 FQNEAQ (reference sequence). This CDR3 contains 14 residues. The CDR3 nucleotides read TGTGCCAGCAGCCCGGGACAGGGAAACACTGAAGCTTTCTTT. Encoded protein: CASSPGQGNTEAFF.

This chain connects TRBV2 to TRBJ2-4; the match to TRBD2 covers 7 bases. CDR1 is SNHLY and CDR2 is FYNNEI in the germline V gene. The trim removed 3 bases at V and 7 bases at J, leaving 0 bases unmatched. The CDR3 is made up of 12 amino acids. The CDR3 DNA follows: TGTGCCAGCAGTGAGGGGGGGAACATTCAGTACTTC. Protein sequence: CASSEGGNIQYF.

This chain joins TRBV19 and TRBJ2-5; TRBD2 might be the D (5 bases). Trimming left V 5 bases short and J 1 base short, with 8 bases between. Germline V gene sequence: CDR1 LNHDA, CDR2 SQIVND (reference sequence). The CDR3 spans 13 residues. The CDR3: CASSPGFQETQYF. The CDR3 coding sequence is TGTGCCAGTAGTCCGGGATTCCAAGAGACCCAGTACTTC.

The chain combines TRBV11-2 with TRBJ1-4, with 7 bases that match TRBD1. J gave up 5 bases and V 5 bases, and 5 bases lay outside the gene matches. This CDR3 region has 14 residues. Germline values: CDR1 SGHAT, CDR2 FQNNGV. The CDR3 reads CASSQDRQNEKLFF. Written as DNA, the CDR3 is TGTGCCAGCAGCCAGGACAGGCAAAATGAAAAACTGTTTTTT.

The chain couples TRBV5-1 to TRBJ2-7, with 11 bases that match TRBD2. Germline loops: CDR1 SGHRS, CDR2 YFSETQ. V was clipped by 4 bases and J by 5 bases; unmatched bases: 8. This CDR3 region has 15 residues. The CDR3 loop reads CASSVYSGRANEQYF. CDR3 DNA: TGCGCCAGCAGCGTATATAGCGGGAGGGCCAACGAGCAGTACTTC.

The CDR3 here is CASSIEGNNQPQHF. The DNA for the CDR3 is TGTGCCAGTAGTATAGAGGGCAACAATCAGCCCCAGCATTTT. This sequence joins TRBV19 and TRBJ1-5; D call uncertain. Germline V gives CDR1 LNHDA, CDR2 SQIVND (reference sequence). The CDR3 is made up of 14 amino acids. V lost 0 bases, J lost 3 bases, and 6 bases lay in between.

The chain couples TRBV7-3 to TRBJ2-2; no clear D gene. Looked up from germline, CDR1 is SGHTA and CDR2 is FQGTGA. The CDR3 is 14 amino acids. The V end was cut by 1 base, the J end by 0 bases, with 3 bases between. The CDR3 reads CASSLNTNTGELFF. CDR3 bases: TGTGCCAGCAGCTTAAACACGAACACCGGGGAGCTGTTTTTT.

This rearrangement joins TRBV7-9 to TRBJ2-7, with TRBD2 matching 7 bases. With V trimmed by 5 bases and J by 3 bases, 19 bases remained unmatched. The CDR3 length is 18 residues. The germline gives CDR1 SEHNR, CDR2 FQNEAQ (reference sequence). The CDR3 bases are TGTGCCAGCAGCACCAAAAAGACCGGGACTAAAAGGAACTACGAGCAGTACTTC. Protein product: CASSTKKTGTKRNYEQYF.

CDR3 bases: TGTGCCAGCAGATCCCCTAGCGGCACAGATACGCAGTATTTT. Protein sequence: CASRSPSGTDTQYF. The V call is TRBV28, the J call TRBJ2-3; perhaps TRBD2 as D (6 bases). This CDR3 comprises 14 residues. Germline V gives CDR1 MDHEN, CDR2 SYDVKM. V gave up 6 bases and J gave up 1 base, with 11 bases separating them.

There are a few counts of this clone. The J gene is TRBJ2-7, the V gene TRBV28; D possibly corresponds to TRBD1 (5 bases). Deletions cut 6 bases from V and 7 bases from J, with 10 bases between. Germline V gene sequence: CDR1 MDHEN, CDR2 SYDVKM. The CDR3 sequence is 11 residues long. CDR3 loop: CASSSRQEQYF. For the CDR3, the DNA is TGTGCCAGCAGCTCGCGACAGGAGCAGTACTTC.

Only one count was recorded for this clone. The chain combines TRBV27 with TRBJ2-1; 7 nucleotides align to TRBD2. Unmatched junction bases numbered 5, after V lost 3 bases and J lost 3 bases. The CDR3 runs to 15 residues. CDR1 and CDR2 from the germline V gene are MNHEY and SMNVEV (reference sequence). The CDR3 is CASSFFRGVYNEQFF. Here the CDR3 DNA reads TGTGCCAGCAGTTTTTTCCGGGGGGTCTACAATGAGCAGTTCTTC.

The chain carries TRBV11-2 and TRBJ2-1, with 9 positions matching TRBD1. Trimming cost V 6 bases and J 8 bases; bases outside gene matches: 14. This CDR3 is 16 amino acids long. From germline, CDR1 is SGHAT and CDR2 FQNNGV. The CDR3 DNA reads TGTGCCAGCAGACAATCCAGGGGGACAGGGAGCGATGAGCAGTTCTTC. Residues: CASRQSRGTGSDEQFF.

J is TRBJ1-5 and V is TRBV11-2; TRBD1 matches at 9 bases. CDR1 and CDR2 (germline): SGHAT, FQNNGV. Trimming cost V 6 bases and J 7 bases; bases outside gene matches: 7. The CDR3 is made up of 14 amino acids. Here the CDR3 reads CASSLDRGGQPQHF. The CDR3 coding sequence is TGTGCCAGCAGTTTGGACAGGGGTGGCCAGCCCCAGCATTTT.

V gene TRBV28 combines with J gene TRBJ1-1; D remains unclear. Germline-derived CDR1 and CDR2 are MDHEN and SYDVKM. The CDR3 is 15 residues long. V lost 8 bases, J lost 3 bases, and 19 bases lay in between. This chain's CDR3 is CASGKPGYGDTEAFF. The DNA for the CDR3 is TGTGCCAGCGGAAAACCGGGGTATGGGGACACTGAAGCTTTCTTT.

The chain recombines TRBV19 with TRBJ2-3, with 7 bases aligning to TRBD2. V lost 1 base to trimming and J lost 2 bases; unmatched junction nucleotides: 3. CDR3 size: 15 residues. Germline V gene data show CDR1 as LNHDA and CDR2 as SQIVND (reference sequence). The CDR3 DNA follows: TGTGCCAGTAGTATAGGCGGGGGACTCACAGATACGCAGTATTTT. Translation gives CASSIGGGLTDTQYF. Based on the CDR3 plus reference TRBV19 and TRBJ2-3, the full variable domain is DGGITQSPKYLFRKEGQNVTLSCEQNLNHDAMYWYRQDPGQGLRLIYYSQIVNDFQKGDIAEGYSVSREKKESFPLTVTSAQKNPTAFYLCASSIGGGLTDTQYFGPGTRLTVL.